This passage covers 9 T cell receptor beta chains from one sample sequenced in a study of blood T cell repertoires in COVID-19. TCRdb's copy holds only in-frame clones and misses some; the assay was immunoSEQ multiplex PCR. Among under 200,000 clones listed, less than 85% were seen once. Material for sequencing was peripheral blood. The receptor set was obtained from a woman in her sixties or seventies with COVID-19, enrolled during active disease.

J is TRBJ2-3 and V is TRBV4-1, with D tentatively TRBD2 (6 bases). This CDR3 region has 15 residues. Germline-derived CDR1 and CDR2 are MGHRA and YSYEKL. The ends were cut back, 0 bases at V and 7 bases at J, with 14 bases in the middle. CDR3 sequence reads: CASSQDSGSLNTQYF. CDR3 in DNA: TGCGCCAGCAGCCAAGACTCCGGGAGCTTAAATACGCAGTATTTT.

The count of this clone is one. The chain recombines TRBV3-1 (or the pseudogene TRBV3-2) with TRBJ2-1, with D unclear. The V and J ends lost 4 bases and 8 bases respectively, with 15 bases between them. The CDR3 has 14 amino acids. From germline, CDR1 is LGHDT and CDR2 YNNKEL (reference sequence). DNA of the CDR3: TGTGCCAGCAGCCTATTCCCCCTAATGGATGAGCAGTTCTTC. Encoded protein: CASSLFPLMDEQFF.

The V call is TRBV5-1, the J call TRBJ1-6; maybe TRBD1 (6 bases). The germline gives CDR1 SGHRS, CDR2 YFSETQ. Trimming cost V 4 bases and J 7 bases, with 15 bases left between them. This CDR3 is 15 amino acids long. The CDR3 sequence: CASSPRAGVNSPLHF. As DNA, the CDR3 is TGCGCCAGCAGCCCTAGGGCAGGGGTGAATTCACCCCTCCACTTT.

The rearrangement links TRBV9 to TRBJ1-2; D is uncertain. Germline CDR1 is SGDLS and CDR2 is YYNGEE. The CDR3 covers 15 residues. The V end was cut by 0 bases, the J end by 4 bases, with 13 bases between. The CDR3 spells CASSVGLGMSYGYTF. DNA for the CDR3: TGTGCCAGCAGCGTAGGTCTCGGGATGTCCTATGGCTACACCTTC.

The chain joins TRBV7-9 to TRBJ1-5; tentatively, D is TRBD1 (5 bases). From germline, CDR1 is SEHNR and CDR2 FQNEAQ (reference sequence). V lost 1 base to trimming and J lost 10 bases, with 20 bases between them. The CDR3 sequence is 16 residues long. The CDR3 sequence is CASSLEGGRVTDPQHF. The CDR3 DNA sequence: TGTGCCAGCAGCTTAGAGGGCGGCAGGGTTACTGATCCCCAGCATTTT.

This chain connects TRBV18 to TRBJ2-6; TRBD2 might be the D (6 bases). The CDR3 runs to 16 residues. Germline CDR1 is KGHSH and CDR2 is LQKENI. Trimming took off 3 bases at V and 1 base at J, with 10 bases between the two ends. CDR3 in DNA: TGTGCCAGCTCACCGGGACTCATGTCTGGGGCCAACGTCCTGACTTTC. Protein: CASSPGLMSGANVLTF.

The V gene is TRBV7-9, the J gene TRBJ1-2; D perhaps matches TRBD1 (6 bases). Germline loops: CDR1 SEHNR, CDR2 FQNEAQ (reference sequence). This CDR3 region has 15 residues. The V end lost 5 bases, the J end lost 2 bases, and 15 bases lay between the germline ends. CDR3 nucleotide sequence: TGTGCCAGCAGCGATACCGACACAGGGAACTATGGCTACACCTTC. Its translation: CASSDTDTGNYGYTF.

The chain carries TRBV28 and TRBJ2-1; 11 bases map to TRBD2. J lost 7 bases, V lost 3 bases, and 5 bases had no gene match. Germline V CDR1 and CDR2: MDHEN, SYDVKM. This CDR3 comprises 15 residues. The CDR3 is CASSFGLAGGNEQFF. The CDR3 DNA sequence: TGTGCCAGCAGTTTTGGGCTAGCGGGGGGTAATGAGCAGTTCTTC.

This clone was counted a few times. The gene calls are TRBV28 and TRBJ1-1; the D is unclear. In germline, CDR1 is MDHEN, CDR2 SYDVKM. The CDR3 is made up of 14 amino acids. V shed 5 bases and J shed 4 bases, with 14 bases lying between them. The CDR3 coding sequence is TGTGCCAGCAGTCCCTCAAGACGGGGCACTGAAGCTTTCTTT. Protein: CASSPSRRGTEAFF.